Shown below are 4 T cell receptor beta chains from a single sample sequenced in a study of CD8 T cells in ankylosing spondylitis. TCRdb used MiXCR to reprocess the 5' RACE reads, holding one entry per CDR3 protein. The table has about 250,000 distinct CDR3 sequences, 32% seen once. Material: blood, either unsorted or a sorted T cell fraction (not recorded which). All receptors come from a male donor with ankylosing spondylitis or in good health (not recorded which).

This clonotype has just a few counts. The chain carries TRBV12-3 or TRBV12-4 and TRBJ1-6; D possibly corresponds to TRBD1 (5 bases). Deletions cut 6 bases from V and 6 bases from J, with 15 bases between. This CDR3 has 15 residues. The CDR3 sequence is CASRGTGSPNSPLHF. In DNA form, the CDR3 reads TGTGCCAGCAGGGGGACCGGGTCTCCTAATTCACCCCTCCACTTT.

This clonotype was observed a few times. The gene calls are TRBV12-3 or TRBV12-4 and TRBJ2-5; D not resolved. Trimming removed 5 bases at V and 2 bases at J, with 15 bases between. CDR3 length equals 15 residues. The CDR3 loop reads CASSNPDGFQETQYF. The CDR3 bases are TGTGCCAGCAGTAACCCTGATGGATTTCAAGAGACCCAGTACTTC.

The V call is TRBV27, the J call TRBJ2-5, with a possible D match to TRBD2 (6 bases). CDR3 length: 13 amino acids. The germline gives CDR1 MNHEY, CDR2 SMNVEV (reference sequence). With 4 bases removed from V and 3 bases from J, the gap between germline ends came to 9 bases. Here the CDR3 reads CASSSTREETQYF. The DNA for the CDR3 is TGTGCCAGCAGTTCGACTAGGGAAGAGACCCAGTACTTC.

In this sample, this clonotype turned up a few times. The chain links TRBV15 to TRBJ2-7; perhaps TRBD1 as D (6 bases). Germline assignment: CDR1 LNHNV and CDR2 YYDKDF (reference sequence). The CDR3 runs 13 residues. The germline V and J ends were trimmed by 8 bases and 6 bases, with 17 bases remaining between them. The CDR3 loop is CATGGTQGSEQYF. The CDR3 bases are TGTGCCACCGGTGGGACCCAGGGGTCCGAGCAGTACTTC.